The clone carrying this TCR beta chain was detected a few times. Its antigen remains unidentified. Data came from immunoSEQ multiplex PCR; TCRdb stores just in-frame clones and leaves some out. The sample shows about 22,000 clones, over 60% of them seen only once. These data come from a study of CD4 T cells in relation to SARS-CoV-2 and coronaviruses. About the study: Controls used an HIV-1 Nef peptide pool or no peptide. Shared crossreactive spike epitopes were mapped to their HLA restriction.

Broader study findings: Pre-pandemic and post-infection samples never came from the same donor.

Germline lookup yields CDR1 WNHNN and CDR2 SYGVQD (reference sequence). This CDR3 has 13 amino acids. Between the trimmed V and J ends, which lost 4 bases and 5 bases, there was a span of 8 bases. Unexposed donor CD4+ T cells date from 2011-2018, before the COVID-19 pandemic. The cells were cultured for over eight days before CD4+ T cells were isolated. Cells permitting, SARS-CoV-2 S/N and four cold-coronavirus spikes were tested on unexposed-donor CD4+ T cells. Sequenced: CD4+ T cells from PBMCs, cultured in vitro. This clonotype originated in a human donor in good health. The chain carries TRBV10-1 and TRBJ2-2; tentatively, D is TRBD1 (5 bases). In DNA form, the CDR3 reads TGCGCCAGCAGTGGACGGACAACCGGGGAGCTGTTTTTT. The encoded protein is CASSGRTTGELFF.